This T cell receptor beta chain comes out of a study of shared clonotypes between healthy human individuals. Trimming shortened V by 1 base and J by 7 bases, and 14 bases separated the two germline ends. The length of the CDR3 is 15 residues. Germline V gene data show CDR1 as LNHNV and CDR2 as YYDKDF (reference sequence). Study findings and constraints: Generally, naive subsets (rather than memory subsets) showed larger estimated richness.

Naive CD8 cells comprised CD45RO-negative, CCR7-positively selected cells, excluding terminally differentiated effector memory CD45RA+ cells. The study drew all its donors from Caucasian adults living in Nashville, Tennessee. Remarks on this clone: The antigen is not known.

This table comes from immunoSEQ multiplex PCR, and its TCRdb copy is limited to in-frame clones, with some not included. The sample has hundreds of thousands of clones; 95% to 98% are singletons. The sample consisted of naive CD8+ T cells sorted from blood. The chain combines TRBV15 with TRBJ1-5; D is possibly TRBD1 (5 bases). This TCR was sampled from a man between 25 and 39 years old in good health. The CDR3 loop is CATSRGREGAQPQHF. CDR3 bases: TGTGCCACCAGCAGAGGCAGGGAGGGTGCGCAGCCCCAGCATTTT.